Listed here is a single T cell receptor (beta chain). Antigen specificity is unknown. The V segment lost 6 bases and the J segment 4 bases; nucleotides outside the gene matches: 2. The CDR3 extends over 14 amino acids. This sample is part of a study of T-cell memory formation after mild COVID-19. Across the study: Clustering of TCRs was largely donor specific.

Study findings and constraints: Among contracting clones, CD4+ were mainly CM/EM and CD8+ enriched in EMRA. While clones contracting from day 15 to 85 were balanced between CD4 and CD8, later expanders leaned CD4+.

Barcoded TCR alpha and TCR beta cDNA libraries with UMIs came from 5'RACE using constant-segment primers. TCRdb re-analysed the 5' RACE reads in MiXCR, keeping a single row per CDR3 protein. The table lists approximately 500,000 distinct CDR3 sequences, 25% of them singletons. Material for sequencing was PBMCs or a T cell subset sorted from them (not recorded which). The sequence came from an adult woman who had mild COVID-19 (a few samples of this study predate the infection). Cell type and time point are not known. This rearrangement joins TRBV12-3 or TRBV12-4 to TRBJ2-1; TRBD2 aligns across 11 bases. The CDR3 bases are TGTGCCAGCAGACTAGCGGGGGTGTACAATGAGCAGTTCTTC. Translation: CASRLAGVYNEQFF.